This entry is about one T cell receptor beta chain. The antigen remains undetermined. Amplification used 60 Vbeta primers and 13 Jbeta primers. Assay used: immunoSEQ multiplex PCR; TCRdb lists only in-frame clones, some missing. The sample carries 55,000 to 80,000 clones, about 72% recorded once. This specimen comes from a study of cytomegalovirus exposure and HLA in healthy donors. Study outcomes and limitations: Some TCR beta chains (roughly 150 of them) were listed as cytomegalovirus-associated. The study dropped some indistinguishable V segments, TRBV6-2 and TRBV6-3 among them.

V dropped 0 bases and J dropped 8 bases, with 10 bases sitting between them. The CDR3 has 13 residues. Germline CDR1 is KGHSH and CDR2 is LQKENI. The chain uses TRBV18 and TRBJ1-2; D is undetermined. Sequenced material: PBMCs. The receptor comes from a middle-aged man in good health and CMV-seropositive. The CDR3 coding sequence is TGTGCCAGCTCACCACCTATCTTAGTGGGCTACACCTTC. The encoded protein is CASSPPILVGYTF.